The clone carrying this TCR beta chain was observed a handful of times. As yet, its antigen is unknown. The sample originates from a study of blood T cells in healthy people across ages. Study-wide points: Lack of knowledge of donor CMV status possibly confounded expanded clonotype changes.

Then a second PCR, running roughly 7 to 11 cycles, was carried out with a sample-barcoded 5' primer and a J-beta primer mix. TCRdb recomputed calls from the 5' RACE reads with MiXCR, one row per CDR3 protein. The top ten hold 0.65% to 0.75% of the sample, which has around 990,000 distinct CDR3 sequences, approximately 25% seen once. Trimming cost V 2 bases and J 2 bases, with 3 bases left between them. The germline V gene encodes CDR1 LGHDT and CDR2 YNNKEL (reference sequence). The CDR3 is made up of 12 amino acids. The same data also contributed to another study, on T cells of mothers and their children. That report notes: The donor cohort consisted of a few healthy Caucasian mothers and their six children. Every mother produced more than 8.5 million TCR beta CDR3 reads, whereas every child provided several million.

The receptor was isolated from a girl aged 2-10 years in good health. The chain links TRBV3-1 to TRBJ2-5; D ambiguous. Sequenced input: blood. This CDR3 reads CASSQLQETQYF. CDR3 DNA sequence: TGTGCCAGCAGCCAACTGCAAGAGACCCAGTACTTC.